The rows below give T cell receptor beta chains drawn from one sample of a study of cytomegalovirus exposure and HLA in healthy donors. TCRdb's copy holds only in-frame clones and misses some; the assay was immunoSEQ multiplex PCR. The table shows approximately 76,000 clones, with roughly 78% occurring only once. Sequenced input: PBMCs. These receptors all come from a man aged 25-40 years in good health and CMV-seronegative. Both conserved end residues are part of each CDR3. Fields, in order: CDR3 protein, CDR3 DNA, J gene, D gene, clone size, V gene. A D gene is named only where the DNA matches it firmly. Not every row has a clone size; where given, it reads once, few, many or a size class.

CDR3aa: CASRRSTGQGNTGELFF
CDR3nt: TGCGCCAGCAGGAGGAGTACAGGGCAAGGGAACACCGGGGAGCTGTTTTTT
j_gene: TRBJ2-2
d_gene: NA
abundance: once
v_gene: TRBV10-2

CDR3aa: CASSLAGGSEQYF
CDR3nt: TGTGCCAGCAGCTTGGCCGGAGGGAGCGAGCAGTACTTC
j_gene: TRBJ2-7
d_gene: NA
abundance: few
v_gene: TRBV5-4

CDR3aa: CASSISWDSSVRGYTF
CDR3nt: TGTGCCAGTAGTATAAGCTGGGACAGCTCCGTTCGTGGCTACACCTTC
j_gene: TRBJ1-2
d_gene: TRBD1
abundance: NA
v_gene: TRBV19

CDR3aa: CASSPGGDVETQYF
CDR3nt: TGTGCCAGCAGTCCAGGAGGGGATGTAGAGACCCAGTACTTC
j_gene: TRBJ2-5
d_gene: NA
abundance: NA
v_gene: TRBV25-1

CDR3aa: CASSSGGASLEQYF
CDR3nt: TGTGCCAGCAGTTCGGGGGGCGCTTCACTCGAGCAGTACTTC
j_gene: TRBJ2-7
d_gene: NA
abundance: NA
v_gene: TRBV27

CDR3aa: CASSYPGQEEKLFF
CDR3nt: TGTGCCAGCAGTTATCCAGGGCAAGAGGAAAAACTGTTTTTT
j_gene: TRBJ1-4
d_gene: NA
abundance: NA
v_gene: TRBV6-6

CDR3aa: CASRKGLHLFTDTQYF
CDR3nt: TGTGCCAGCAGAAAAGGGCTCCACCTGTTCACAGATACGCAGTATTTT
j_gene: TRBJ2-3
d_gene: NA
abundance: NA
v_gene: TRBV21-1

CDR3aa: CAWSVGDQAGGETQYF
CDR3nt: TGTGCCTGGAGTGTCGGCGACCAGGCGGGTGGGGAGACCCAGTACTTC
j_gene: TRBJ2-5
d_gene: NA
abundance: NA
v_gene: TRBV30

CDR3aa: CASGPGTRAWDEQFF
CDR3nt: TGTGCTAGTGGTCCCGGGACTAGGGCTTGGGATGAGCAGTTCTTC
j_gene: TRBJ2-1
d_gene: TRBD2
abundance: NA
v_gene: TRBV12-5

CDR3aa: CASRTGGQPQHF
CDR3nt: TGTGCCAGCAGGACAGGGGGTCAGCCCCAGCATTTT
j_gene: TRBJ1-5
d_gene: TRBD1
abundance: NA
v_gene: TRBV28

CDR3aa: CASSQGQGKIGETQYF
CDR3nt: TGTGCCAGCAGTCAAGGACAGGGAAAGATAGGAGAGACCCAGTACTTC
j_gene: TRBJ2-5
d_gene: TRBD1
abundance: NA
v_gene: TRBV6-6

CDR3aa: CASSKEGRGAKETQYF
CDR3nt: TGTGCCAGCAGCAAAGAGGGGAGGGGCGCGAAGGAGACCCAGTACTTC
j_gene: TRBJ2-5
d_gene: NA
abundance: NA
v_gene: TRBV21-1

CDR3aa: CASSLEEGQPQHF
CDR3nt: TGTGCCAGCAGCTTAGAGGAGGGGCAGCCCCAGCATTTT
j_gene: TRBJ1-5
d_gene: NA
abundance: NA
v_gene: TRBV7-2

CDR3aa: CASSKAYESQPQHF
CDR3nt: TGTGCCAGCAGCAAAGCCTACGAGTCTCAGCCCCAGCATTTT
j_gene: TRBJ1-5
d_gene: NA
abundance: NA
v_gene: TRBV21-1

CDR3aa: CASSLQSNYGYTF
CDR3nt: TGTGCCAGCAGCCTACAGAGCAACTATGGCTACACCTTC
j_gene: TRBJ1-2
d_gene: NA
abundance: NA
v_gene: TRBV5-5

CDR3aa: CASSRVRDSHYGYTF
CDR3nt: TGTGCCAGCAGCCGCGTCCGGGACTCCCACTATGGCTACACCTTC
j_gene: TRBJ1-2
d_gene: NA
abundance: NA
v_gene: TRBV7-9

CDR3aa: CASSQARGGGQPQHF
CDR3nt: TGCGCCAGCAGCCAAGCTAGGGGGGGTGGGCAGCCCCAGCATTTT
j_gene: TRBJ1-5
d_gene: NA
abundance: NA
v_gene: TRBV4-1

CDR3aa: CASTLNTEAFF
CDR3nt: TGTGCCAGCACACTCAACACTGAAGCTTTCTTT
j_gene: TRBJ1-1
d_gene: NA
abundance: few
v_gene: TRBV28

CDR3aa: CASRTGAGGPNEQFF
CDR3nt: TGTGCCAGCAGGACTGGGGCGGGAGGGCCTAATGAGCAGTTCTTC
j_gene: TRBJ2-1
d_gene: TRBD2
abundance: NA
v_gene: TRBV27

CDR3aa: CASSYSLAVNTGELFF
CDR3nt: TGTGCCAGCAGTTACTCACTAGCGGTGAACACCGGGGAGCTGTTTTTT
j_gene: TRBJ2-2
d_gene: TRBD2
abundance: NA
v_gene: TRBV6-5

CDR3aa: CASSLTVNNSPLHF
CDR3nt: TGCGCCAGCAGCTTGACAGTGAATAATTCACCCCTCCACTTT
j_gene: TRBJ1-6
d_gene: NA
abundance: NA
v_gene: TRBV5-1

CDR3aa: CASSSTGTAKETQYF
CDR3nt: TGCGCCAGCAGCTCGACAGGGACAGCTAAAGAGACCCAGTACTTC
j_gene: TRBJ2-5
d_gene: TRBD1
abundance: NA
v_gene: TRBV4-3

CDR3aa: CASSEGLAVSYEQYF
CDR3nt: TGTGCCAGCAGTGAAGGACTAGCGGTCTCCTACGAGCAGTACTTC
j_gene: TRBJ2-7
d_gene: TRBD2
abundance: few
v_gene: TRBV6-1